The 16 T cell receptor beta chains reported below all come from one sample, sequenced in a study of beta chain features in type 1 diabetes. Study findings and constraints: Shorter TCRB CDR3s, moderately but significantly so, marked every one of the four CD4+ subsets in Type 1 diabetes patients.

Their specific antigens are unknown. The isolated RNA, all of it, was reverse transcribed, so expressed TCRB transcripts were what got sequenced. Libraries were prepared by immunoSEQ multiplex PCR; TCRdb keeps only in-frame clonotypes and omits some of them. Among some 640,000 clones listed, about 14% were seen once. Specimen: naive CD4+ T cells from blood. The receptor source for this set is a man between 18 and 29 years old with type 1 diabetes.

The CDR3 DNA sequence: TGTGCCTGGAGTCATCCGAGGCCGGCTAGCGGGTACCAAGAGACCCAGTACTTC. Its translation is CAWSHPRPASGYQETQYF. The genes are TRBV30 and TRBJ2-5, with 8 bases lining up with TRBD2. The CDR3 totals 18 residues. Germline CDR1 is GTSNPN and CDR2 is SVGIG (reference sequence). V lost 2 bases and J lost 0; bases outside the gene matches: 14.

This clone was detected once. V and J are TRBV6-5 and TRBJ2-5, with 7 positions matching TRBD1. This CDR3 region has 14 residues. After removal of 0 bases from V and 5 bases from J, the junction contained 3 bases not matched to a gene. Germline CDR1 is MNHEY and CDR2 is SVGAGI. As DNA, the CDR3 is TGTGCCAGCAGTTACTCAGACAGGGAGGAGACCCAGTACTTC. It yields the protein CASSYSDREETQYF.

The chain uses TRBV30 and TRBJ1-2, with D unresolved. V lost 1 base and J lost 4, with 7 bases in between. Germline V gene data show CDR1 as GTSNPN and CDR2 as SVGIG (reference sequence). The CDR3 contains 12 residues. The CDR3: CAWSGGTYGYTF. In DNA form, the CDR3 reads TGTGCCTGGAGTGGGGGAACCTATGGCTACACCTTC.

V and J are TRBV6-5 and TRBJ2-6; D might be TRBD2 (5 bases). CDR3 length equals 15 residues. The germline V and J ends were trimmed by 7 bases and 2 bases, with 12 bases remaining between them. The germline V gene encodes CDR1 MNHEY and CDR2 SVGAGI. The CDR3 nucleotides are TGTGCCAGCAAACGGGATAGGGCTGGGGCCAACGTCCTGACTTTC. Amino acid sequence: CASKRDRAGANVLTF.

This sequence joins TRBV7-9 and TRBJ2-3, with D possibly matching TRBD1 (5 bases). Germline values: CDR1 SEHNR, CDR2 FQNEAQ (reference sequence). V was trimmed by 0 bases and J by 2 bases, leaving 9 bases between them. This CDR3 spans 15 amino acids. The CDR3 DNA is TGTGCCAGCAGCTTAGCGCGACAGCTCACAGATACGCAGTATTTT. Translated, it gives CASSLARQLTDTQYF.

In its sample, this clone was seen a few times. The chain links TRBV29-1 to TRBJ2-7; 7 bases match TRBD1. CDR1 and CDR2 from the germline V gene are SQVTM and ANQGSEA. This CDR3 comprises 14 residues. With 5 bases clipped from V and 0 bases from J, the junction kept 7 bases outside the gene matches. CDR3 sequence: CSVNPDRSSYEQYF. The CDR3 nucleotides read TGCAGCGTTAACCCGGACAGGAGCTCCTACGAGCAGTACTTC.

The chain couples TRBV30 to TRBJ2-6; D is undetermined. Trimming pared 5 bases from V and 4 bases from J, leaving 9 bases between. Per germline, CDR1 GTSNPN and CDR2 SVGIG (reference sequence). The CDR3 loop spans 13 amino acids. The CDR3: CAWGVSGANVLTF. In nucleotides, the CDR3 is TGTGCCTGGGGGGTATCCGGGGCCAACGTCCTGACTTTC.

This clone was recorded a few times. This sequence joins TRBV2 and TRBJ1-1, with TRBD1 identical over 8 bases. V was clipped by 9 bases and J by 5 bases; unmatched bases: 11. CDR1 and CDR2 from the germline V gene are SNHLY and FYNNEI. This CDR3 comprises 14 residues. The chain's CDR3 is CASQLQGAETEAFF. The CDR3 bases are TGTGCCAGTCAATTGCAGGGGGCGGAAACTGAAGCTTTCTTT.

The rearrangement uses TRBV30 and TRBJ1-2; D is undetermined. V lost 2 bases to trimming and J lost 4 bases, with 14 bases between them. This CDR3 is built from 14 residues. Per germline, CDR1 GTSNPN and CDR2 SVGIG (reference sequence). The CDR3 DNA follows: TGTGCCTGGAGTCGGGGAGGCGTAAGCTATGGCTACACCTTC. It translates to CAWSRGGVSYGYTF.

V is TRBV6-5 and J is TRBJ1-4, with D perhaps matching TRBD1 (6 bases). Germline V gene sequence: CDR1 MNHEY, CDR2 SVGAGI. Trimming left V 0 bases short and J 3 bases short, with 11 bases between. The CDR3 loop spans 16 amino acids. CDR3 nucleotide sequence: TGTGCCAGCAGTTACTCGAAATCAGGGGCTAATGAAAAACTGTTTTTT. It yields the protein CASSYSKSGANEKLFF.

The chain joins TRBV5-7 to TRBJ2-1; D is unclear. TRBV5-7 is placed among ORFs of uncertain function. The V end lost 1 base, the J end lost 9 bases, and 8 bases lay between the germline ends. The CDR3 runs to 12 residues. CDR3 protein: CASSLLLGEQFF. In DNA, the CDR3 is TGTGCCAGCAGCTTGTTACTTGGTGAGCAGTTCTTC.

This clone was counted only a few times. This sequence joins TRBV29-1 and TRBJ1-2; TRBD1 is a possible D gene (5 bases). CDR3 length: 14 amino acids. V was clipped by 1 base and J by 0 bases, with 9 bases between them. CDR1 SQVTM and CDR2 ANQGSEA come from the germline V gene. The CDR3 is CSVEGLGANYGYTF. For the CDR3, the DNA is TGCAGCGTTGAAGGTCTGGGGGCTAACTATGGCTACACCTTC.

The chain links TRBV14 to TRBJ1-2; a weak D match, TRBD1 (5 bases). With 3 bases removed from V and 11 bases from J, the gap between germline ends came to 13 bases. CDR3 length equals 12 residues. CDR1 is SGHDN, CDR2 FVKESK, per germline. CDR3 sequence: CASSQQLWGYTF. For the CDR3, the DNA is TGTGCCAGCAGCCAGCAGTTATGGGGGTACACCTTC.

The rearrangement links TRBV5-1 to TRBJ1-1, with a tentative D call TRBD1 (6 bases). This CDR3 is built from 14 residues. Trimming took 10 bases from V and 4 from J, leaving 20 bases between them. Germline CDR1 SGHRS, CDR2 YFSETQ. The CDR3 DNA follows: TGCGCCTGCACCGACAGGTCTGGGGGCACTGAAGCTTTCTTT. Its protein is CACTDRSGGTEAFF.

This clone was seen only a few times. This chain links TRBV25-1 with TRBJ2-1; tentatively, D is TRBD2 (5 bases). Germline lookup yields CDR1 MGHDK and CDR2 SYGVNS. The ends were cut back, 2 bases at V and 0 bases at J, with 11 bases in the middle. The CDR3 is made up of 16 amino acids. CDR3 DNA sequence: TGTGCCAGCAGTGAAGCGGGCAGTAGCTCCTACAATGAGCAGTTCTTC. Amino acid sequence: CASSEAGSSSYNEQFF.

The sample holds one count of this clone. This chain uses TRBV27 with TRBJ2-7; D gene unclear. The CDR3 runs to 15 residues. Germline lookup yields CDR1 MNHEY and CDR2 SMNVEV (reference sequence). V lost 6 bases and J lost 1, with 16 bases in between. The CDR3 protein is CASRTDGRYSYEQYF. CDR3 bases: TGTGCCAGCAGGACTGACGGAAGATATTCCTACGAGCAGTACTTC.